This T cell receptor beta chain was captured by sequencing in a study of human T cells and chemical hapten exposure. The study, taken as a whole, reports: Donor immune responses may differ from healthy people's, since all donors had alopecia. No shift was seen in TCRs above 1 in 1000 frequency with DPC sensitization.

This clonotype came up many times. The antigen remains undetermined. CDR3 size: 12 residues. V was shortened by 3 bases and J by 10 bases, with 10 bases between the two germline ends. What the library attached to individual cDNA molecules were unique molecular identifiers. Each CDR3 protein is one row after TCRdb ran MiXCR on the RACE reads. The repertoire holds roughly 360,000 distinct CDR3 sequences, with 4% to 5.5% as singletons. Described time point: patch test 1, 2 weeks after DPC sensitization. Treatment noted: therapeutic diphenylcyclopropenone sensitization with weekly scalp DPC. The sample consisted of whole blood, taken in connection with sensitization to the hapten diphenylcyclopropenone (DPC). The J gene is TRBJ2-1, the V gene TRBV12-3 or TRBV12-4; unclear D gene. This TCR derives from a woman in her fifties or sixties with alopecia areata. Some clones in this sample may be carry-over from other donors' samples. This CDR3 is CASSLALNEQFF. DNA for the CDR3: TGTGCCAGCAGTTTGGCCCTTAACGAGCAGTTCTTC.